The subject of this entry is one TCR beta chain. This specimen belongs to a study of blood T cell repertoires in COVID-19. Data came from immunoSEQ multiplex PCR; TCRdb stores just in-frame clones and leaves some out. The profile covers about 24,000 clones, with 89% appearing a single time and roughly 21% taken by the ten largest. With V trimmed by 1 base and J by 0 bases, 3 bases remained unmatched. CDR1 and CDR2 from the germline V gene are SNHLY and FYNNEI. The CDR3 loop spans 16 amino acids. The TCR sequence derives from a human donor in a cohort sampled during active COVID-19. The chain carries TRBV2 and TRBJ1-5; 7 bases match TRBD1. The sequenced material came from peripheral blood. CDR3 coding DNA: TGTGCCAGCAGTGAAGACGGACAGGCTAGCAATCAGCCCCAGCATTTT. Residues: CASSEDGQASNQPQHF.